This T cell receptor beta chain is drawn from a study of Graves' ophthalmopathy and Graves' hyperthyroidism. Beta-chain TCR CDR3 regions were amplified from RNA transcripts. The workflow started with a first-round RT-PCR run with HTBI primers and then moved on to a second-round multiplex PCR. TCRdb used MiXCR to reprocess the multiplex PCR reads, holding one entry per CDR3 protein. The sample lists about 500,000 distinct CDR3 sequences; under 45% were seen once. V lost 3 bases, J lost 3 bases, and 3 bases stayed unmatched. This CDR3 is 16 amino acids long. The germline CDR1 and CDR2 sequences are MNHEY and SVGAGI. Many counts were recorded for this clonotype.

The receptor was isolated from an adult man with Graves' hyperthyroidism. Input material: peripheral blood or thyroid tissue (not recorded which). The chain couples TRBV6-5 to TRBJ1-6; 9 positions agree with TRBD1. The CDR3 spells CASSYGTGSYNSPLHF. Here the CDR3 DNA reads TGTGCCAGCAGTTATGGGACAGGGAGCTATAATTCACCCCTCCACTTT.